A selection of T cell receptor beta chains follows, all from one sample in a study of identical twins. One entry per CDR3 protein, called by TCRdb with MiXCR from the 5' RACE reads. The table records about 530,000 distinct CDR3 sequences, about a fifth of them present only once. The same data also contributed to another study, on yellow fever vaccine responses in identical twins.

Sequenced sample: CD4+ T cells sorted from blood. These receptors came from a woman under 30 in good health. The CDR3 runs from the conserved cysteine through the conserved F or W. A D gene is named only where the DNA matches it firmly. For some rows the clone size is stated as once, few or many, or as a class when expanded; others skip it.

>TRBJ2-7|NA|TRBV27|NA
CASTPGRYSYEQYF
TGTGCCAGCACCCCGGGGAGGTATAGCTACGAGCAGTACTTC
>TRBJ2-1|TRBD1|TRBV2|NA
CAFRRGQGLEGVYNEQFF
TGTGCCTTCAGGAGGGGACAGGGGTTAGAGGGGGTATACAATGAGCAGTTCTTC
>TRBJ2-1|NA|TRBV7-3|NA
CASSQTRDGASDEQFF
TGTGCCAGCAGCCAAACTCGGGACGGCGCCAGCGATGAGCAGTTCTTC
>TRBJ2-1|NA|TRBV15|few
CATSRDLTASRNEQFF
TGTGCCACCAGCAGAGACCTCACGGCTAGTCGCAATGAGCAGTTCTTC
>TRBJ2-3|TRBD1|TRBV4-2|many
CASSRDPGQGYADTQYF
TGTGCCAGCAGCCGAGACCCGGGACAGGGGTACGCAGATACGCAGTATTTT
>TRBJ2-1|TRBD1|TRBV11-1|NA
CASSLGQGVSLDYNEQFF
TGTGCCAGCAGCTTAGGGCAGGGGGTCAGTTTGGACTACAATGAGCAGTTCTTC
>TRBJ1-6|NA|TRBV6-1|NA
CASRNEGGIDSPLHF
TGTGCCAGCAGAAACGAGGGGGGTATTGATTCACCCCTCCACTTT
>TRBJ2-3|TRBD2|TRBV5-1|NA
CASSLWGGVTARTDTQYF
TGCGCCAGCAGCTTGTGGGGGGGTGTAACGGCAAGAACAGATACGCAGTATTTT
>TRBJ2-5|TRBD2|TRBV6-5|NA
CASSYLGLAGEETQYF
TGTGCCAGCAGTTACTTGGGACTAGCGGGGGAAGAGACCCAGTACTTC
>TRBJ2-7|NA|TRBV11-2|few
CASSLKAIFQHTLYEQYF
TGTGCCAGCAGCTTAAAGGCTATATTTCAACACACCCTATACGAGCAGTACTTC
>TRBJ1-6|TRBD1|TRBV4-1|few
CASSQDTGASPLHF
TGCGCCAGCAGCCAAGATACAGGGGCCTCACCCCTCCACTTT
>TRBJ1-6|TRBD1|TRBV7-8|few
CASSETGTVNSPLHF
TGTGCCAGCAGCGAAACCGGGACAGTCAATTCACCCCTCCACTTT
>TRBJ1-1|NA|TRBV3-1|NA
CASSQDLRVQDTEAFF
TGTGCCAGCAGCCAAGATTTGAGGGTCCAGGACACTGAAGCTTTCTTT
>TRBJ1-4|NA|TRBV7-9|NA
CASSPRQPIIEKLFF
TGTGCCAGCAGCCCGAGACAGCCTATCATCGAAAAACTGTTTTTT
>TRBJ1-2|TRBD1|TRBV6-6|few
CASNTGGKEGYTF
TGTGCCAGCAATACAGGGGGAAAGGAGGGCTACACCTTC
>TRBJ1-2|TRBD1|TRBV7-9|NA
CASSTGDRANYGYTF
TGTGCCAGCAGCACGGGGGACAGAGCTAACTATGGCTACACCTTC
>TRBJ2-2|TRBD2|TRBV3-1|NA
CASSSSGSINTGELFF
TGTGCCAGCAGCTCTAGCGGGAGCATCAACACCGGGGAGCTGTTTTTT